This TCR beta chain comes out of a study of blood T cells in healthy people across ages. Sample-barcoded 5' priming and a J-beta primer mix drove a second PCR of 7 to 11 cycles. With 12 random nucleotides, a template-switch adaptor tagged each individual cDNA molecule. TCRdb re-called the 5' RACE reads with MiXCR, one entry per CDR3 protein. The sample shows some 640,000 distinct CDR3 sequences, approximately 30% of them seen only once. Approximately 9 milliliters of peripheral blood were drawn from each donor into EDTA-treated tubes. The CDR3 sequence is 12 residues long. V lost 4 bases, J lost 8 bases, and 7 bases lay in between. The germline gives CDR1 SGDLS, CDR2 YYNGEE. This clonotype was recorded a few times.

This TCR was sampled from a woman of 80 years or more in good health. This rearrangement joins TRBV9 to TRBJ1-6, with D possibly TRBD1 on 5 matching bases. The specimen sequenced was blood. The CDR3 loop reads CASSPTDSPLHF. Here the CDR3 DNA reads TGTGCCAGCAGCCCGACAGATTCACCCCTCCACTTT.